Below, 22 T cell receptor beta chains from the same sample are listed, as sequenced in a study of patients and donors after allogeneic stem cell transplantation (dated by TCRdb to the early 2020s). Library generation was performed with RT-PCR. Sequencing instrument: NextSeq 550. TCRdb reprocessing: public reads trimmed at Q25 with fastp, clones called with MiXCR, in-frame beta chains kept. Rows with a matching CDR3 protein are joined into one entry that keeps the most common DNA and genes. The sample data list some 960,000 distinct CDR3 sequences, and more than 15% of these were observed just once. The top ten hold around 5.5% of the sample. The sequencing input was blood, either unsorted or a sorted T cell fraction (not recorded which). The source is a human donor who was either an allogeneic HSCT recipient or a stem cell or donor lymphocyte infusion donor (not recorded which). It is not recorded whose cells these are; they may come from a transplant donor.

This clonotype was counted ten times or more. V gene TRBV20-1 combines with J gene TRBJ2-7; D may be TRBD1 (6 bases). V was pared by 5 bases and J by 0 bases, with 11 bases between. CDR3 length: 13 amino acids. Germline CDR1 and CDR2: DFQATT and SNEGSKA (reference sequence). The CDR3 here is CSADVDSSYEQYF. The CDR3 DNA is TGCAGTGCTGATGTGGACAGCTCCTACGAGCAGTACTTC.

This chain connects TRBV5-1 to TRBJ1-2, with TRBD1 matching over 9 bases. Germline values: CDR1 SGHRS, CDR2 YFSETQ. This CDR3 spans 19 amino acids. V lost 0 bases, J lost 8 bases, and 20 bases stayed unmatched. The CDR3 reads CASSLGTGETWRLGKGYTF. The CDR3 DNA is TGCGCCAGCAGCTTGGGGACAGGGGAAACGTGGCGCCTTGGGAAAGGCTACACCTTC.

This clonotype was observed a few times. The V gene is TRBV21-1, the J gene TRBJ1-2. TRBV21-1 is recorded as a pseudogene. The CDR3 sequence is 12 residues long. This chain's CDR3 is CASSLPVDGYTF. DNA for the CDR3: TGTGCCAGCAGCCTCCCCGTGGATGGCTACACCTTC.

The sample holds many counts of this clonotype. Mismatch with germline at one junction end may stem from a read error. The chain joins TRBV5-1 to TRBJ1-2; D remains ambiguous. The germline gives CDR1 SGHRS, CDR2 YFSETQ. CDR3 length: 13 amino acids. As DNA, the CDR3 is TGTGCCAGCAGTTTAGGTTTAAACTATGGCTACACCTTC. Protein sequence: CASSLGLNYGYTF.

This chain links TRBV15 with TRBJ2-3, with D possibly called TRBD1 or TRBD2 (5 bases each). CDR1 is LNHNV, CDR2 YYDKDF, per germline (reference sequence). Trimming cost V 0 bases and J 3 bases, with 10 bases left between them. The length of the CDR3 is 15 residues. In DNA, the CDR3 is TGTGCCACCAGCAGAGATCTAGAGGGGACAGATACGCAGTATTTT. As protein: CATSRDLEGTDTQYF.

This clonotype was counted many times. The chain carries TRBV12-3 or TRBV12-4 and TRBJ1-2; D is uncertain. The CDR3 is 13 residues long. V was pared by 2 bases and J by 2 bases, with 6 bases between. The CDR3 DNA is TGTGCCAGCAGTTTAATCCCGAACTATGGCTACACCTTC. Its translation: CASSLIPNYGYTF.

This clonotype appeared a few times. The CDR3 bases are TGTGCCAGCAGTTATAGCGGGGGGATCAACACCGGGGAGCTGTTTTTT. It is translated as CASSYSGGINTGELFF. J is TRBJ2-2 and V is TRBV12-3 or TRBV12-4, with TRBD2 matching 10 bases. CDR3 length: 16 amino acids. The V segment lost 4 bases and the J segment 2 bases; nucleotides outside the gene matches: 4.

This clonotype was observed a few times. The rearrangement joins TRBV2 to TRBJ2-7, with D maybe TRBD2 (5 bases). There are 14 residues in the CDR3. V was shortened by 7 bases and J by 3 bases, with 16 bases between the two germline ends. Germline V CDR1 and CDR2: SNHLY, FYNNEI. The CDR3 DNA reads TGTGCCAGCATGGTTGGCGGACTTAACTACGAGCAGTACTTC. Translation gives CASMVGGLNYEQYF.

This clonotype was seen more than once but under ten times. The CDR3: CSASAETGSTRGYTF. As DNA, the CDR3 is TGCAGTGCTAGTGCCGAGACAGGGTCAACGCGGGGCTACACCTTC. The chain links TRBV20-1 to TRBJ1-2, with 7 bases matching TRBD1. The CDR3 contains 15 residues. With V trimmed by 3 bases and J by 8 bases, 15 bases remained unmatched. Germline CDR1 reads DFQATT; CDR2 reads SNEGSKA (reference sequence).

The V and J genes are TRBV7-2 and TRBJ1-2; 8 bases map to TRBD1. This CDR3 comprises 13 residues. Germline loops: CDR1 SGHTA, CDR2 FQGNSA. The V segment lost 5 bases and the J segment 8 bases; nucleotides outside the gene matches: 7. In nucleotides, the CDR3 is TGTGCCAGCAGCCCCCTGGCAGGGGGCGGCTACACCTTC. The encoded protein is CASSPLAGGGYTF.

The CDR3 sequence: CASSLFSREGVSGKYYNEQFF. CDR3 in DNA: TGTGCCAGCAGTTTATTTTCCCGCGAGGGGGTTAGCGGGAAATACTACAATGAGCAGTTCTTC. V usage is TRBV27 and J usage is TRBJ2-1, with 8 bases that match TRBD2. The germline V gene encodes CDR1 MNHEY and CDR2 SMNVEV (reference sequence). The CDR3 is made up of 21 amino acids. J was trimmed by 3 bases and V by 1 base; bases with no gene match: 20.

This clonotype was observed a single time. The J gene is TRBJ2-3, the V gene TRBV29-1, with TRBD1 identical over 7 bases. The CDR3 has 14 amino acids. Germline CDR1 is SQVTM and CDR2 is ANQGSEA. V shed 0 bases and J 5 bases; nucleotides not matched to a gene: 5. DNA of the CDR3: TGCAGCGTTGAAGACAGGGGGTTTGTAGATACGCAGTATTTT. Translation gives CSVEDRGFVDTQYF.

V usage is TRBV27 and J usage is TRBJ2-1; D gene unclear. CDR1 is MNHEY and CDR2 is SMNVEV in the germline V gene (reference sequence). The CDR3 covers 13 residues. Trimming pared 5 bases from V and 4 bases from J, leaving 9 bases between. CDR3 sequence (DNA): TGTGCCAGCAGTGTCACAGTATACAATGAGCAGTTCTTC. The encoded protein is CASSVTVYNEQFF.

This clonotype was found a few times. V is TRBV10-3 and J is TRBJ2-7, with 7 bases aligning to TRBD1. The germline V gene has CDR1 ENHRY and CDR2 SYGVKD. The CDR3 spans 12 residues. V shed 6 bases, J shed 2 bases, and the junction held 1 base outside the gene matches. The CDR3 region is CAIRQGAYEQYF. DNA of the CDR3: TGTGCCATCAGGCAGGGGGCCTACGAGCAGTACTTC.

The V gene is TRBV9, the J gene TRBJ2-3; D is perhaps TRBD1 or TRBD2 (7 bases each). Germline-derived CDR1 and CDR2 are SGDLS and YYNGEE. The V gene lost 4 bases and the J gene lost 4 bases, with 16 bases spanning the gap. The CDR3 runs to 15 residues. The CDR3 coding sequence is TGTGCCAGCAGCTCAGGGGGAGGGGTCGCAGATACGCAGTATTTT. Protein: CASSSGGGVADTQYF.

The chain employs TRBV5-1 and TRBJ1-3, with a weak D call TRBD1 (5 bases). Trimming pared 6 bases from V and 0 bases from J, leaving 13 bases between. CDR1 and CDR2 from the germline V gene are SGHRS and YFSETQ. This CDR3 region has 15 residues. The CDR3 loop is CASTLTGTSGNTIYF. The CDR3 DNA sequence: TGCGCCAGCACCCTTACAGGAACCTCTGGAAACACCATATATTTT. Full variable domain (rest looked up from reference TRBV5-1 and TRBJ1-3): KAGVTQTPRYLIKTRGQQVTLSCSPISGHRSVSWYQQTPGQGLQFLFEYFSETQRNKGNFPGRFSGRQFSNSRSEMNVSTLELGDSALYLCASTLTGTSGNTIYFGEGSWLTVV.

This clonotype has only a few counts. Written as DNA, the CDR3 is TGTGCCAGCAGCGTAGCGGGTTGGAATTCCGGGGAGCTGTTTTTT. Translated: CASSVAGWNSGELFF. This chain links TRBV9 with TRBJ2-2; no firm D call. CDR1 and CDR2 (germline): SGDLS, YYNGEE. The CDR3 has 15 amino acids. Trimming shortened V by 0 bases and J by 6 bases, and 12 bases separated the two germline ends.

This clonotype was detected a few times. This sequence joins TRBV12-3 or TRBV12-4 and TRBJ1-5, with D possibly matching TRBD1 (6 bases). This CDR3 is 15 amino acids long. Trimming took off 1 base at V and 6 bases at J, with 13 bases between the two ends. The CDR3 here is CASSLGGPGGQPQHF. Here the CDR3 DNA reads TGTGCCAGCAGTTTAGGGGGGCCGGGGGGTCAGCCCCAGCATTTT.

This CDR3 is CASSRSASDNEQFF. As DNA, the CDR3 is TGTGCCAGCAGTCGTAGCGCAAGTGACAATGAGCAGTTCTTC. The rearrangement joins TRBV12-3 or TRBV12-4 to TRBJ2-1; D is possibly TRBD2 (5 bases). V was shortened by 5 bases and J by 5 bases, with 13 bases between the two germline ends. This CDR3 has 14 amino acids.

Only a few counts were recorded for this clonotype. This sequence joins TRBV28 and TRBJ1-6; D not certain. This CDR3 has 11 residues. Germline V CDR1 and CDR2: MDHEN, SYDVKM. The V and J ends lost 5 bases and 8 bases respectively, with 4 bases between them. The CDR3 coding sequence is TGTGCCAGCAGTCGTCATTCACCCCTCCACTTT. Translation gives CASSRHSPLHF.

This clonotype came up many times. The rearrangement links TRBV4-2 to TRBJ2-1, with unresolved D. Between the trimmed V and J ends, which lost 1 base and 2 bases, there was a span of 9 bases. The CDR3 contains 15 residues. CDR1 is LGHNA, CDR2 YNFKEQ, per germline. CDR3 DNA: TGTGCCAGCAGCCAAGGCCTCAGGACCTACAATGAGCAGTTCTTC. Its protein product is CASSQGLRTYNEQFF.

This rearrangement joins TRBV6-1 to TRBJ1-1; 8 bases align to TRBD1. Trimming removed 4 bases from V and 5 bases from J; junction bases left unmatched: 15. The germline gives CDR1 MNHNS, CDR2 SASEGT. This CDR3 contains 17 residues. This CDR3 is CASSGGTGLGLDTEAFF. In nucleotides, the CDR3 is TGTGCCAGCAGTGGAGGGACAGGTCTAGGATTAGATACTGAAGCTTTCTTT.